Below, 26 T cell receptor beta chains from the same sample are listed, as sequenced in a study of vaccination and CD4 T cells after COVID-19. Cultured CD4+ T cell DNA was sequenced using the Oncomine TCR Beta short-read assay. TCRdb passed the PCR reads through MiXCR, listing each CDR3 protein once. The data hold some 15,000 distinct CDR3 sequences, with about 50% observed a single time. Antigens for these TCRs are unknown. Described treatment: 10-day PBMC culture with coronavirus spike peptide pools or control peptides (ViraFEST assay). The specimen sequenced was CD4+ T cells from blood, cultured in vitro. All receptors come from a human donor who had recovered from COVID-19.

The genes are TRBV15 and TRBJ2-2, with 8 bases that match TRBD1. In germline, CDR1 is LNHNV, CDR2 YYDKDF (reference sequence). The V segment lost 1 base and the J segment 7 bases; nucleotides outside the gene matches: 8. CDR3 length: 16 amino acids. CDR3 loop: CATSRVGQGAGGELFF. The CDR3, as DNA: TGTGCCACCAGCAGAGTCGGGCAGGGGGCCGGCGGGGAGCTGTTTTTT.

A single count supports this clonotype. The V gene is TRBV18, the J gene TRBJ2-5; D not certain. Germline V gene sequence: CDR1 KGHSH, CDR2 LQKENI. Trimming took off 0 bases at V and 8 bases at J, with 13 bases between the two ends. The CDR3 has 14 amino acids. CDR3 protein: CASSPPEQPTTQYF. DNA of the CDR3: TGTGCCAGCTCACCACCTGAGCAACCGACCACCCAGTACTTC.

In this sample, this clonotype turned up a few times. This chain uses TRBV7-6 with TRBJ2-2; TRBD1 aligns across 8 bases. CDR1 SGHVS and CDR2 FNYEAQ come from the germline V gene. This CDR3 region has 16 residues. The J segment lost 6 bases and the V segment lost 4 bases, leaving 10 bases of the junction unmatched. CDR3 sequence: CASSSRQGIGPGELFF. The DNA for the CDR3 is TGTGCCAGCAGCTCTAGACAGGGGATTGGGCCCGGGGAGCTGTTTTTT.

This clonotype has a single count. The rearrangement uses TRBV7-3 and TRBJ2-6; the D is unclear. This CDR3 region has 15 residues. From germline, CDR1 is SGHTA and CDR2 FQGTGA. Trimming stripped 2 bases from V and 1 base from J, with 6 bases between. The CDR3 region is CASSLSPSGANVLTF. CDR3 coding DNA: TGTGCCAGCAGCTTATCTCCGTCTGGGGCCAACGTCCTGACTTTC.

The V gene is TRBV5-4, the J gene TRBJ1-4, with D possibly TRBD1 on 6 matching bases. There are 14 residues in the CDR3. The V gene's germline CDR1 is SGHNT and CDR2 YYREEE (reference sequence). The ends were cut back, 0 bases at V and 7 bases at J, with 10 bases in the middle. The CDR3 loop reads CASSLARGAEKLFF. The CDR3, as DNA: TGTGCCAGCAGCTTGGCCCGGGGGGCTGAAAAACTGTTTTTT.

The V gene is TRBV27, the J gene TRBJ2-1; D remains ambiguous. The CDR3 is 15 amino acids. Trimming left V 2 bases short and J 2 bases short, with 10 bases between. Germline lookup yields CDR1 MNHEY and CDR2 SMNVEV (reference sequence). The CDR3 loop reads CASSLMGGTYNEQFF. The DNA for the CDR3 is TGTGCCAGCAGTTTAATGGGCGGAACCTACAATGAGCAGTTCTTC.

This clonotype has a handful of counts. The genes are TRBV20-1 and TRBJ2-2, with D maybe TRBD2 (6 bases). V gave up 3 bases and J gave up 7 bases, with 18 bases separating them. Germline CDR1 reads DFQATT; CDR2 reads SNEGSKA (reference sequence). The CDR3 has 15 amino acids. The CDR3 sequence: CSARALGREGGELFF. DNA for the CDR3: TGCAGTGCTAGGGCCCTGGGGCGGGAAGGCGGGGAGCTGTTTTTT.

This clonotype occurred a few times. This sequence joins TRBV7-2 and TRBJ1-2; D unresolved. The germline V and J ends were trimmed by 0 bases and 2 bases, with 7 bases remaining between them. This CDR3 contains 14 residues. Per germline, CDR1 SGHTA and CDR2 FQGNSA. The CDR3 DNA is TGTGCCAGCAGCTTAGCCGGCCGGAACTATGGCTACACCTTC. This sequence encodes CASSLAGRNYGYTF.

The chain links TRBV5-1 to TRBJ1-1, with D uncertain. Per germline, CDR1 SGHRS and CDR2 YFSETQ. The CDR3 consists of 14 residues. Trimming removed 3 bases from V and 3 bases from J, with 12 bases in between. The CDR3 reads CASSWGGLDTEAFF. In DNA form, the CDR3 reads TGCGCCAGCAGCTGGGGAGGCTTGGACACTGAAGCTTTCTTT.

The V call is TRBV28, the J call TRBJ2-7, with 9 bases matching TRBD2. Germline CDR1 and CDR2: MDHEN and SYDVKM. Unmatched junction bases numbered 6, after V lost 8 bases and J lost 4 bases. The CDR3 is 13 residues long. The CDR3 DNA is TGTGCCAGCCAAAGCGGGAGGTCGTACGAGCAGTACTTC. Translation: CASQSGRSYEQYF. Combining the CDR3 with reference TRBV28 and TRBJ2-7 gives the whole variable domain DVKVTQSSRYLVKRTGEKVFLECVQDMDHENMFWYRQDPGLGLRLIYFSYDVKMKEKGDIPEGYSVSREKKERFSLILESASTNQTSMYLCASQSGRSYEQYFGPGTRLTVT.

This clonotype was seen only a few times. This chain uses TRBV20-1 with TRBJ2-5; a weak D match, TRBD2 (6 bases). Germline CDR1 and CDR2: DFQATT and SNEGSKA (reference sequence). This CDR3 has 14 amino acids. Trimming took 4 bases from V and 2 from J, leaving 14 bases between them. CDR3 region: CSATPISGQETQYF. The CDR3, as DNA: TGCAGTGCTACTCCCATTAGCGGACAAGAGACCCAGTACTTC.

The V gene is TRBV20-1, the J gene TRBJ2-7, with 7 bases aligning to TRBD2. Unmatched junction bases numbered 9, after V lost 5 bases and J lost 5 bases. The CDR3 is made up of 13 amino acids. The germline CDR1 and CDR2 sequences are DFQATT and SNEGSKA (reference sequence). This chain's CDR3 is CSASLAVIDEQYF. The CDR3 DNA is TGCAGTGCTTCCCTAGCGGTCATCGACGAGCAGTACTTC.

This chain connects TRBV4-3 to TRBJ1-2; 7 bases align to TRBD1. Germline V gives CDR1 LGHNA, CDR2 YSLEER. The CDR3 is made up of 15 amino acids. V gave up 0 bases and J gave up 4 bases; unmatched junction bases: 5. The CDR3 spells CASSQDFGTVYGYTF. The CDR3 DNA is TGCGCCAGCAGCCAAGATTTCGGGACAGTCTATGGCTACACCTTC.

CDR3 in amino acids: CASRSLGTSGSQQFF. The CDR3 DNA is TGTGCCAGCAGATCCCTTGGGACTAGCGGGAGCCAGCAGTTCTTC. The chain links TRBV6-1 to TRBJ2-1; 14 bases are shared with TRBD2. J lost 11 bases, V lost 6 bases, and 9 bases had no gene match. Germline V lookup: CDR1 MNHNS, CDR2 SASEGT. CDR3 size: 15 residues.

V is TRBV7-2 and J is TRBJ2-4; 7 bases align to TRBD1. Germline CDR1 SGHTA, CDR2 FQGNSA. V shed 3 bases, J shed 8 bases, and the junction held 10 bases outside the gene matches. This CDR3 region has 15 residues. The CDR3 region is CASSFNGGQWDIQYF. The CDR3 DNA is TGTGCCAGCAGCTTCAATGGGGGACAGTGGGACATTCAGTACTTC. Complete variable domain (other parts from reference TRBV7-2 and TRBJ2-4): GAGVSQSPSNKVTEKGKDVELRCDPISGHTALYWYRQSLGQGLEFLIYFQGNSAPDKSGLPSDRFSAERTGGSVSTLTIQRTQQEDSAVYLCASSFNGGQWDIQYFGAGTRLSVL.

The genes are TRBV6-1 and TRBJ2-1, with D perhaps TRBD2 (7 bases). V gave up 6 bases and J gave up 5 bases, with 14 bases separating them. CDR3 size: 14 residues. The germline V gene encodes CDR1 MNHNS and CDR2 SASEGT. The CDR3 DNA sequence: TGTGCCAGCAGCCCCGGCGGGGGCAACAATGAGCAGTTCTTC. This sequence encodes CASSPGGGNNEQFF.

CDR3 amino acids: CASSLAPTDSGNTIYF. The CDR3 region has the DNA TGTGCCAGCAGCTTAGCGCCCACAGATTCTGGAAACACCATATATTTT. The V call is TRBV7-8, the J call TRBJ1-3, with unresolved D. V was pared by 0 bases and J by 1 base, with 10 bases between. The germline CDR1 and CDR2 sequences are SGHVS and FQNEAQ. The CDR3 spans 16 residues. Using reference TRBV7-8 and TRBJ1-3 for the parts outside the CDR3, the full variable domain is GAGVSQSPRYKVAKRGQDVALRCDPISGHVSLFWYQQALGQGPEFLTYFQNEAQLDKSGLPSDRFFAERPEGSVSTLKIQRTQQEDSAVYLCASSLAPTDSGNTIYFGEGSWLTVV.

The chain employs TRBV19 and TRBJ2-7; 8 nucleotides match TRBD2. Unmatched junction bases numbered 14, after V lost 4 bases and J lost 6 bases. The germline V gene encodes CDR1 LNHDA and CDR2 SQIVND (reference sequence). The CDR3 totals 16 residues. CDR3 sequence (DNA): TGTGCCAGTAGTACAAGTCCGGGGGGGACTGGGGGCGAGCAGTACTTC. Protein sequence: CASSTSPGGTGGEQYF. Variable domain in full (rest from reference TRBV19 and TRBJ2-7): DGGITQSPKYLFRKEGQNVTLSCEQNLNHDAMYWYRQDPGQGLRLIYYSQIVNDFQKGDIAEGYSVSREKKESFPLTVTSAQKNPTAFYLCASSTSPGGTGGEQYFGPGTRLTVT.

The sample holds a few counts of this clonotype. The V gene is TRBV7-2, the J gene TRBJ2-2, with TRBD1 matching 8 bases. Germline V gene lookup returns CDR1 SGHTA and CDR2 FQGNSA. V lost 5 bases and J lost 1; bases outside the gene matches: 3. This CDR3 spans 15 amino acids. The CDR3 here is CASSRDRWNTGELFF. In DNA form, the CDR3 reads TGTGCCAGCAGCAGGGACAGGTGGAACACCGGGGAGCTGTTTTTT.

The V call is TRBV19, the J call TRBJ1-3; D possibly corresponds to TRBD1 (5 bases). Germline CDR1 and CDR2: LNHDA and SQIVND (reference sequence). The length of the CDR3 is 14 residues. Trimming took off 8 bases at V and 2 bases at J, with 13 bases between the two ends. CDR3 nucleotide sequence: TGTGCCAGTTGGGGGGGGTGGGCTGGAAACACCATATATTTT. Its translation: CASWGGWAGNTIYF.

J is TRBJ1-3 and V is TRBV7-2, with 7 positions matching TRBD1. The germline V gene has CDR1 SGHTA and CDR2 FQGNSA. With 5 bases clipped from V and 0 bases from J, the junction kept 4 bases outside the gene matches. This CDR3 contains 15 residues. CDR3: CASSGAGGSGNTIYF. The CDR3 DNA is TGTGCCAGCAGCGGCGCAGGGGGCTCTGGAAACACCATATATTTT. The full variable domain, with the rest looked up from reference TRBV7-2 and TRBJ1-3, is GAGVSQSPSNKVTEKGKDVELRCDPISGHTALYWYRQSLGQGLEFLIYFQGNSAPDKSGLPSDRFSAERTGGSVSTLTIQRTQQEDSAVYLCASSGAGGSGNTIYFGEGSWLTVV.

The V gene is TRBV6-5, the J gene TRBJ1-5; the match to TRBD1 covers 9 bases. The trim removed 3 bases at V and 1 base at J, leaving 1 base unmatched. The CDR3 has 15 residues. Looked up from germline, CDR1 is MNHEY and CDR2 is SVGAGI. As DNA, the CDR3 is TGTGCCAGCAGTTATGGACAGGGGAGCAATCAGCCCCAGCATTTT. It encodes CASSYGQGSNQPQHF.

This clonotype was counted between two and nine times. This rearrangement joins TRBV2 to TRBJ1-6, with 9 nucleotides matching TRBD1. Germline V gives CDR1 SNHLY, CDR2 FYNNEI. The CDR3 sequence is 14 residues long. The ends lost 8 bases at V and 9 bases at J; junction bases unmatched: 8. This chain's CDR3 is CASGGQGEASPLHF. In nucleotides, the CDR3 is TGTGCCAGCGGGGGACAGGGAGAAGCTTCACCCCTCCACTTT.

The chain recombines TRBV29-1 with TRBJ2-3; D tentatively reads TRBD1 or TRBD2 (5 bases each). The germline CDR1 and CDR2 sequences are SQVTM and ANQGSEA. The CDR3 is made up of 13 amino acids. Deletions cut 4 bases from V and 5 bases from J, with 13 bases between. In DNA form, the CDR3 reads TGCAGCGTTGTTCACGGGGCAGGAGATACGCAGTATTTT. It encodes CSVVHGAGDTQYF.

The chain is built from TRBV25-1 and TRBJ1-2; D unresolved. This CDR3 has 15 residues. Germline V lookup: CDR1 MGHDK, CDR2 SYGVNS. Trimming shortened V by 3 bases and J by 5 bases, and 16 bases separated the two germline ends. The CDR3 loop is CASSDTPSGRYGYTF. CDR3 nucleotides: TGTGCCAGCAGTGACACTCCCTCCGGGCGGTATGGCTACACCTTC.

This clonotype was detected only a few times. The chain carries TRBV20-1 and TRBJ1-1, with TRBD1 identical over 8 bases. Per germline, CDR1 DFQATT and CDR2 SNEGSKA (reference sequence). Trimming at V came to 0 bases and at J to 5 bases, leaving 8 bases not matched to a gene. The CDR3 sequence is 15 residues long. The CDR3 nucleotides read TGCAGTGCTAGAGATGGCAGGGGGCGCGGAACTGAAGCTTTCTTT. Translation: CSARDGRGRGTEAFF.